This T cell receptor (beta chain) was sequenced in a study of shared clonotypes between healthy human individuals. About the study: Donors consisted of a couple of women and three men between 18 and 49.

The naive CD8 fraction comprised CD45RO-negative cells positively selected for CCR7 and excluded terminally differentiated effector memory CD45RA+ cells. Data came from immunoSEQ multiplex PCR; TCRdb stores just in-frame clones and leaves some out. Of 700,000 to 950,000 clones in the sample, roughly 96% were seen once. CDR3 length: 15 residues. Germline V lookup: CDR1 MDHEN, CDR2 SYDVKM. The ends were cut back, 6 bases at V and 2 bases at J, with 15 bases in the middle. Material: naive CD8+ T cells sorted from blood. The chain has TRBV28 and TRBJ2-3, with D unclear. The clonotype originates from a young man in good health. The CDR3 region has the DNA TGTGCCAGCAGGCTCCGGGCGGCCTCCACAGATACGCAGTATTTT. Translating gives CASRLRAASTDTQYF.